Following are 21 T cell receptor beta chains from one sample sequenced in a study of tumor-infiltrating lymphocytes in primary liver carcinoma. DNA and RNA were both co-extracted from around 20-30 mg of bulk tissue that had not been sorted. A constant-region primer served to make TCR beta cDNA from about 490 ng total RNA. Generation of the TCR beta libraries relied on three nested multiplex PCR rounds using slightly modified ARM-PCR. Both of the initial two PCR rounds ran for roughly 11 cycles and employed TRBV1-TRBV30 forward primers alongside a C-beta reverse primer. Each CDR3 protein gets one entry after TCRdb re-called the multiplex PCR reads with MiXCR. The table records 90,000 to 150,000 distinct CDR3 sequences, about two thirds of them present only once. Sequencing input: tumor-adjacent normal liver tissue. The source of these receptors is a woman aged 55-75 years with primary liver carcinoma and hepatitis B virus infection.

Details on this clonotype: This may come from a read error, since a much larger clone is one base off. The V call is TRBV7-9, the J call TRBJ1-2, with TRBD1 matching over 7 bases. CDR3 length: 14 residues. Germline CDR1 reads SEHNR; CDR2 reads FQNEAQ (reference sequence). CDR3 in DNA: TGTGCCAGCAGCCGCGGACAGGCGGACTATGGCTACATCTTC. This encodes CASSRGQADYGYIF. Full variable domain (rest looked up from reference TRBV7-9 and TRBJ1-2): DTGVSQNPRHKITKRGQNVTFRCDPISEHNRLYWYRQTLGQGPEFLTYFQNEAQLEKSRLLSDRFSAERPKGSFSTLEIQRTEQGDSAMYLCASSRGQADYGYIFGSGTRLTVV.

At least ten counts were recorded for this clonotype. The J gene is TRBJ2-3, the V gene TRBV5-1; D possibly matches TRBD1 or TRBD2 (6 bases each). The length of the CDR3 is 15 residues. V lost 5 bases to trimming and J lost 0 bases, with 13 bases between them. Per germline, CDR1 SGHRS and CDR2 YFSETQ. DNA of the CDR3: TGCGCCAGCAGTCGGAGGGGGGACAGCACAGATACGCAGTATTTT. Protein sequence: CASSRRGDSTDTQYF.

With regard to this clonotype: Its ends do not fully match the called genes, so a read error is possible. The chain recombines TRBV18 with TRBJ2-3; D gene ambiguous. This CDR3 comprises 15 residues. The germline CDR1 and CDR2 sequences are KGHSH and LQKENI. The CDR3 loop is CTSLPQGNFADTQYF. DNA for the CDR3: TGTACCAGCTTACCACAAGGGAATTTCGCAGATACGCAGTATTTT.

Of note for this clonotype: A much larger clone lies one base from this, so it may be a read error. Because the CDR3 is missing its conserved closing phenylalanine or tryptophan, this is likely a read error. The chain combines TRBV7-8 with TRBJ2-2; 8 nucleotides agree with TRBD2. Germline V gives CDR1 SGHVS, CDR2 FQNEAQ. V shed 6 bases and J 5 bases; nucleotides not matched to a gene: 5. There are 14 residues in the CDR3. This chain's CDR3 is CASSPIAGTGELFL. CDR3 sequence (DNA): TGTGCCAGCAGTCCAATAGCGGGAACCGGGGAGCTGTTTTTA.

Notes on this clonotype: A read error may produce the germline difference seen at one junction end. The rearrangement joins TRBV12-5 to TRBJ2-7; 10 nucleotides agree with TRBD1. CDR3 size: 14 residues. The germline gives CDR1 LGHNT, CDR2 FRNRAP. The DNA of the CDR3 is TGTGCTAGTGGTTTGATGGGACAGGGGTACGAGCAGTGTTTC. It encodes CASGLMGQGYEQCF.

To note about this clonotype: This CDR3 fails to terminate in the conserved phenylalanine or tryptophan, so it likely reflects a read error. The chain links TRBV4-1 to TRBJ2-7; D may correspond to TRBD1 or TRBD2 (5 bases each). This CDR3 comprises 16 residues. Trimming removed 0 bases at V and 2 bases at J, with 14 bases between. Germline-derived CDR1 and CDR2 are MGHRA and YSYEKL. CDR3 sequence (DNA): TGCGCCAGCAGCCAAGATCCGGGACGGGGAACCTACGAGCAGTACATC. Translating gives CASSQDPGRGTYEQYI.

This clonotype was seen only once. A much larger clone lies one base from this, so it may be a read error. The chain couples TRBV5-1 to TRBJ2-5; D call uncertain. CDR1 is SGHRS, CDR2 YFSETQ, per germline. This CDR3 comprises 12 residues. Deletions cut 1 base from V and 7 bases from J, with 8 bases between. The CDR3 coding sequence is TGCGCCAGCAGCTTGAGTCTGGGGACCCAGTACTTC. It yields the protein CASSLSLGTQYF. The full variable domain, its missing parts supplied by reference TRBV5-1 and TRBJ2-5, is KAGVTQTPRYLIKTRGQQVTLSCSPISGHRSVSWYQQTPGQGLQFLFEYFSETQRNKGNFPGRFSGRQFSNSRSEMNVSTLELGDSALYLCASSLSLGTQYFGPGTRLLVL.

Points on this clonotype: The junction departs from the called germline gene at one end, perhaps through a read error. The CDR3 reads CACSKPGSYNEQFF. For the CDR3, the DNA is TGTGCATGCAGTAAACCAGGCAGCTACAATGAGCAGTTCTTT. The chain employs TRBV12-3 or TRBV12-4 and TRBJ2-1; no reliable D call. The CDR3 length is 14 residues.

This clonotype was seen a handful of times. This rearrangement joins TRBV24-1 to TRBJ1-1; D call uncertain. The CDR3 is 13 amino acids. CDR1 is KGHDR, CDR2 SFDVKD, per germline. V was shortened by 7 bases and J by 1 base, with 9 bases between the two germline ends. The CDR3 DNA reads TGTGCCACCAGCGGGCAGACGAACACTGAAGCTTTCTTT. Translated: CATSGQTNTEAFF.

This clonotype was observed once. Because the CDR3 is missing its conserved closing phenylalanine or tryptophan, this is likely a read error. The chain uses TRBV4-2 and TRBJ2-3; D ambiguous. Germline CDR1 reads LGHNA; CDR2 reads YNFKEQ. The CDR3 consists of 12 residues. The V gene lost 1 base and the J gene lost 6 bases, with 5 bases spanning the gap. Here the CDR3 DNA reads TGTGCCAGCAGCCAAGGGTGGGATACGCAGTATTCC. Translated: CASSQGWDTQYS.

In the case of this clonotype: Sequence at one end of the junction differs from germline and may be a read error. J is TRBJ2-1 and V is TRBV12-3 or TRBV12-4; possible D gene TRBD2, 6 bases. CDR3 length: 13 residues. The CDR3 nucleotides read TGTGACAGCACCCCCCGGGAGTGGAGTGAGCAGTTCTTC. Its protein product is CDSTPREWSEQFF.

This clonotype was observed once. At one end, the junction sequence differs from germline, possibly due to a read error. The chain couples TRBV2 to TRBJ2-2; tentatively, D is TRBD1 (6 bases). There are 15 residues in the CDR3. The germline V gene has CDR1 SNHLY and CDR2 FYNNEI. The DNA of the CDR3 is TGTACCAGCAGTGGCGAGCAGGGGAATGCCGGGAAGCTGTTTTTT. This encodes CTSSGEQGNAGKLFF.

Concerning this clonotype: Since a much larger clone is just one base distant, this may be a read error. The chain is built from TRBV28 and TRBJ2-3; D possibly corresponds to TRBD2 (6 bases). The ends were cut back, 6 bases at V and 4 bases at J, with 17 bases in the middle. Germline assignment: CDR1 MDHEN and CDR2 SYDVKM. The CDR3 totals 15 residues. The CDR3 sequence is CASSRTGGTSDTQYF. In DNA form, the CDR3 reads TGTGCCAGCAGCCGGACTGGCGGGACCTCAGATACGCAGTATTTT.

V and J are TRBV18 and TRBJ2-5; D call uncertain. The CDR3 sequence is 16 residues long. Germline loops: CDR1 KGHSH, CDR2 LQKENI. V was clipped by 1 base and J by 1 base, with 13 bases between them. The CDR3 loop reads CASSPRSPAVQETQYF. Written as DNA, the CDR3 is TGTGCCAGCTCACCACGTAGTCCGGCAGTCCAAGAGACCCAGTACTTC. The complete variable domain, with remaining parts taken from reference TRBV18 and TRBJ2-5, reads NAGVMQNPRHLVRRRGQEARLRCSPMKGHSHVYWYRQLPEEGLKFMVYLQKENIIDESGMPKERFSAEFPKEGPSILRIQQVVRGDSAAYFCASSPRSPAVQETQYFGPGTRLLVL.

Notes on this clonotype: This is likely a read error, given that the CDR3 carries no conserved phenylalanine or tryptophan at its end. The DNA is left out, because the CDR3 cannot be placed on it with certainty; the CDR3 is given as TCRdb lists it. This sequence joins TRBV4-2 and TRBJ2-7. CDR1 and CDR2 (germline): LGHNA, YNFKEQ. 15 amino acids form the CDR3, both terminal residues included. This CDR3 is CASSVDREMPYERYL.

About this clonotype: A much larger clone lies one base from this, so it may be a read error. This chain connects TRBV4-2 to TRBJ2-2; D not resolved. The CDR3 consists of 16 residues. The germline gives CDR1 LGHNA, CDR2 YNFKEQ. For the CDR3, the DNA is TGTGTCAGCAGCCGAGAATCGGAAGCGTACACCGGGGAGCTGTTTTTT. Translated, it gives CVSSRESEAYTGELFF.

This clonotype appeared a few times. The chain recombines TRBV11-2 with TRBJ2-3; 8 bases agree with TRBD1. The V and J ends lost 0 bases and 5 bases, in that order; junction bases with no gene match: 1. CDR3 length: 14 residues. The germline CDR1 and CDR2 sequences are SGHAT and FQNNGV. CDR3 sequence: CASSLDTGGDTQYF. CDR3 coding DNA: TGTGCCAGCAGCTTAGACACAGGGGGAGATACGCAGTATTTT.

On this clonotype: Being one base from a much bigger clone, this may be a read error. The chain uses TRBV11-2 and TRBJ2-7; a possible D gene is TRBD2 (6 bases). Germline CDR1 and CDR2: SGHAT and FQNNGV. This CDR3 region has 13 residues. The CDR3 loop is CVSKIAGNYEQYF. In DNA, the CDR3 is TGTGTCAGCAAGATTGCGGGGAACTACGAGCAGTACTTC.

With regard to this clonotype: As the CDR3 is not closed by the conserved phenylalanine or tryptophan, this likely results from a read error. The chain links TRBV4-2 to TRBJ2-1; D remains ambiguous. V was cut by 7 bases and J by 2 bases, with 12 bases left in between. In germline, CDR1 is LGHNA, CDR2 YNFKEQ. There are 14 residues in the CDR3. CDR3 protein: CASTDGATYNEQFI. CDR3 nucleotides: TGTGCCAGCACGGACGGCGCCACCTACAATGAGCAGTTCATC.

The V and J genes are TRBV4-1 and TRBJ2-7, with TRBD1 identical over 9 bases. The germline gives CDR1 MGHRA, CDR2 YSYEKL. The CDR3 covers 14 residues. The ends lost 7 bases at V and 3 bases at J; junction bases unmatched: 7. The chain's CDR3 is CASKTTGGLYEQYF. For the CDR3, the DNA is TGCGCCAGCAAAACGACAGGGGGGCTCTACGAGCAGTACTTC.

With respect to this clonotype: One end of the junction varies from germline; a read error may be responsible. The V and J genes are TRBV6-5 and TRBJ2-7; perhaps TRBD2 as D (6 bases). This CDR3 region has 12 residues. CDR1 MNHEY and CDR2 SVGAGI come from the germline V gene. In nucleotides, the CDR3 is TGTGCAGAGAGACTAGTGAACTACGATCAGTACTTC. Its protein product is CAERLVNYDQYF.